This entry is about one T cell receptor beta chain. Its antigen is unidentified. These data come from a study of cytomegalovirus exposure and HLA in healthy donors. The study's findings and limits: An ancestry cluster, one associated with Asian ancestry, reportedly showed fewer N-insertions than the 666-donor mean in a later analysis.

This CDR3 region has 14 residues. J lost 7 bases, V lost 3 bases, and 8 bases had no gene match. Germline-derived CDR1 and CDR2 are SGHRS and YFSETQ. The PCR was carried out with 60 Vbeta primers and 13 Jbeta primers. Generated by immunoSEQ multiplex PCR, the TCRdb table keeps only in-frame clones and is missing some. This listing includes just over 150,000 clones. The gene calls are TRBV5-1 and TRBJ1-2; TRBD1 aligns across 8 bases. The sequence was obtained from an older woman in good health and CMV-seronegative. Sequences were obtained from PBMCs. The CDR3 DNA follows: TGCGCCAGCAGCTCGACAGGGGACGCCGCTGGCTACACCTTC. This gives the protein CASSSTGDAAGYTF.